These T cell receptor beta chains were read from a single sample in a study of CD8 T cells in ankylosing spondylitis. MiXCR was run by TCRdb on the 5' RACE reads, yielding one entry per CDR3 protein. The sample includes more than 600,000 distinct CDR3 sequences, 15% to 20% of them seen just once. Material: blood, either unsorted or a sorted T cell fraction (not recorded which). The receptors were sampled from a male donor with ankylosing spondylitis. CDR3s include the opening cysteine and the closing phenylalanine or tryptophan. The order of the fields is V gene, D gene, J gene, clone size, CDR3 protein, CDR3 DNA. The D gene is left open where the match is weak. The size field is filled for only some rows; it gives once, few, many or a size class.

TRBV3-1	TRBD2	TRBJ2-7	few	CASSQGRAGGRGEQYF	TGTGCCAGCAGCCAAGGTCGAGCGGGGGGTCGGGGCGAGCAGTACTTC
TRBV6-5	TRBD1	TRBJ1-5	.	CASSYSKGGGNQPQHF	TGTGCCAGCAGTTACTCGAAAGGGGGCGGCAATCAGCCCCAGCATTTT
TRBV29-1	TRBD2	TRBJ2-3	few	CSVEGTRGGDTQYF	TGCAGCGTTGAAGGAACACGGGGGGGAGATACGCAGTATTTT
TRBV4-1	TRBD2	TRBJ2-7	.	CASSHPVGTSGSYEQYF	TGCGCCAGCAGCCACCCTGTTGGGACTAGCGGGTCCTACGAGCAGTACTTC
TRBV4-2	TRBD2	TRBJ2-7	.	CASSQDLAGGREQYF	TGTGCCAGCAGCCAAGATCTAGCGGGGGGGCGTGAGCAGTACTTC
TRBV6-2/TRBV6-3	.	TRBJ1-2	few	CASSTPSRAWGYGYTF	TGTGCCAGCAGTACACCGTCAAGGGCCTGGGGCTATGGCTACACCTTC
TRBV20-1	.	TRBJ2-1	few	CSARGPRGNNEQFF	TGCAGTGCCAGAGGACCTAGGGGTAACAATGAGCAGTTCTTC
TRBV4-3	.	TRBJ2-5	.	CASSPDLVLQSQETQYF	TGCGCCAGCAGCCCAGACCTAGTTCTCCAATCCCAAGAGACCCAGTACTTC
TRBV7-9	TRBD1	TRBJ2-5	.	CASSLDRPAGGQETQYF	TGTGCCAGCAGCTTAGATCGTCCCGCAGGGGGCCAAGAGACCCAGTACTTC
TRBV5-1	.	TRBJ1-2	.	CASSLAGGTTGGYTF	TGCGCCAGCAGCTTGGCCGGCGGGACCACGGGTGGCTACACCTTC
TRBV9	TRBD2	TRBJ2-7	.	CASSAAAGGVYEQYF	TGTGCCAGCAGCGCAGCAGCGGGGGGCGTCTACGAGCAGTACTTC
TRBV29-1	.	TRBJ1-4	many	CSVGATNEKLFF	TGCAGCGTTGGTGCAACTAATGAAAAACTGTTTTTT
TRBV11-2	.	TRBJ2-1	.	CAVGGLYNEQFF	TGTGCCGTGGGGGGACTCTACAATGAGCAGTTCTTC
TRBV5-1	.	TRBJ2-1	many	CASSLRGLTKVTYNEQFF	TGCGCCAGCAGCTTGCGAGGACTCACAAAGGTAACCTACAATGAGCAGTTCTTC
TRBV12-3/TRBV12-4	.	TRBJ1-3	few	CASRPGLGYEGAGNTIYF	TGTGCCAGCAGACCTGGGCTGGGTTACGAAGGGGCTGGAAACACCATATATTTT
TRBV5-6	TRBD2	TRBJ2-2	.	CASSGGLAGDTGELFF	TGTGCCAGCAGCGGAGGACTAGCGGGAGACACCGGGGAGCTGTTTTTT
TRBV12-3/TRBV12-4	.	TRBJ2-2	.	CASRGIGQILTGELFF	TGTGCCAGCAGGGGAATAGGGCAGATACTCACCGGGGAGCTGTTTTTT
TRBV29-1	.	TRBJ2-7	few	CSVAGGTRGEQYF	TGCAGCGTTGCAGGCGGCACGCGGGGCGAGCAGTACTTC
TRBV7-6	.	TRBJ1-1	.	CASSLAGKVRWTEAFF	TGTGCCAGCAGCTTAGCGGGGAAGGTCCGATGGACTGAAGCTTTCTTT
TRBV12-3/TRBV12-4	.	TRBJ2-7	.	CASSFSDGYEQYF	TGTGCCAGCAGTTTCAGTGACGGCTACGAGCAGTACTTC
TRBV3-1	TRBD2	TRBJ2-7	.	CASSQGPGGIYEQYF	TGTGCCAGCAGCCAAGGGCCGGGGGGAATCTACGAGCAGTACTTC
TRBV7-6	.	TRBJ2-2	once	CASSFNFGNTGELFF	TGTGCCAGCAGCTTTAATTTTGGAAACACCGGGGAGCTGTTTTTT
TRBV12-3/TRBV12-4	.	TRBJ2-7	.	CASRLGGFSYEQYF	TGTGCCAGCAGACTAGGGGGTTTCTCCTACGAGCAGTACTTC
TRBV12-3/TRBV12-4	.	TRBJ1-1	.	CASSRTASTEAFF	TGTGCCAGCTCTCGAACAGCAAGCACTGAAGCTTTCTTT
TRBV29-1	.	TRBJ2-5	.	CSVEGRAQETQYF	TGCAGCGTTGAAGGCAGGGCGCAAGAGACCCAGTACTTC
TRBV7-3	.	TRBJ1-1	few	CASSPGTRRDTEAFF	TGTGCCAGCAGCCCCGGGACACGGAGGGACACTGAAGCTTTCTTT
TRBV7-8	.	TRBJ2-7	.	CASSLPGRASYEQYF	TGTGCCAGCAGCTTGCCAGGCCGGGCATCCTACGAGCAGTACTTC
TRBV12-3/TRBV12-4	.	TRBJ2-7	few	CASSSPEAYEQYF	TGTGCCAGCAGTTCCCCGGAGGCCTACGAGCAGTACTTC
TRBV7-9	TRBD1	TRBJ1-2	.	CASSLGDSLWSYTF	TGTGCCAGCAGCTTAGGGGACAGCCTATGGAGCTACACCTTC
TRBV28	TRBD1	TRBJ1-2	.	CASSPGTGGNGYTF	TGTGCCAGCAGCCCTGGGACAGGGGGCAATGGCTACACCTTC
TRBV10-1	TRBD1	TRBJ2-2	.	CATGGQGTNTGELFF	TGCGCCACTGGGGGACAGGGAACGAACACCGGGGAGCTGTTTTTT
TRBV28	.	TRBJ1-5	.	CASSLGNHPQHF	TGTGCCAGCAGTCTCGGTAATCATCCCCAGCATTTT
TRBV5-6	.	TRBJ1-1	few	CASSLGSLLVNTEAFF	TGTGCCAGCAGCTTAGGATCGCTCCTCGTGAACACTGAAGCTTTCTTT
TRBV11-2	.	TRBJ1-1	.	CASSSDRILNTEAFF	TGTGCCAGCAGCTCAGACAGAATCCTGAACACTGAAGCTTTCTTT
TRBV5-1	.	TRBJ1-2	.	CASSWTRGAPGFNYGYTF	TGCGCCAGCAGCTGGACAAGGGGGGCTCCGGGCTTCAACTATGGCTACACCTTC